This T cell receptor (beta chain) was recorded in a study of OX40 agonist ivuxolimab in advanced cancers. For context, the study as a whole: The costimulatory receptor OX40 (CD134) was targeted by ivuxolimab, a fully human IgG2 agonistic monoclonal antibody. Intravenous ivuxolimab was administered to patients every 2 weeks at six dose levels: 0.01, 0.1, 0.3, 1.5, 3 and 10 mg/kg. Among the approximately 54 dose-escalation patients, some 20 had hepatocellular carcinoma, roughly 15 melanoma, 9 renal cell carcinoma and 9 head and neck cancer. In the dose-escalation cohort, approximately 80% of patients were male, and the mean age was roughly 60 years with a range of roughly 23 to 79. Prior anti-PD-1, anti-PD-L1 or anti-CTLA-4 therapy was permitted, and 30% to 45% of dose-escalation patients had received checkpoint inhibitors. Partial responses occurred in three dose-escalation patients, of whom one had hepatocellular carcinoma and two had cutaneous melanoma. Peripheral TCRbeta sequencing aimed to test whether ivuxolimab altered TCR sequence diversity and caused clonal T-cell expansion. The monotherapy dose-escalation portion (N = 52 patients) of the phase I ivuxolimab trial is reported in the paper. Summary of the overall study and its limitations: After ivuxolimab, expanded clones were on average more numerous among CD8+ T cells than among CD4+ T cells. The antigen specificity of the clonally expanded peripheral T cells was not determined. Low levels of normalized T-cell clonal expansion were also seen in some nonresponding patients. At doses from 0.1 to 3.0 mg/kg, clonal expansion was seen in both CD4+ and CD8+ blood T cells between baseline and week 6. In the 0.1-3.0 mg/kg groups, partial responders were among the patients with the lowest normalized peripheral clonal expansion, particularly in CD8+ T cells.

The cysteine opens and the phenylalanine closes a CDR3 of 14 amino acids. Only the CDR3 part of the read is kept: 42 bases, read in frame from the first base. Relative to germline, V is 4 bases shorter and J is 8 bases shorter, with 15 bases between their ends. CDR1 SGDLS and CDR2 YYNGEE are derived from the germline V gene. The sample holds a few counts of this clone. What antigen it recognizes has not been identified. No per-base quality is available; no much larger clone lies one base away. Patients with autoimmune disease history or receiving systemic immunosuppression were excluded from the trial. In every dose cohort, peripheral blood was drawn for TCR sequencing at baseline, cycle 4 day 1, and cycle 7 day 1. The samples were drawn from a first-in-human, open-label, multicenter phase I dose-escalation trial of ivuxolimab. Adults with locally advanced or metastatic melanoma, renal cell, hepatocellular, or head and neck squamous cell carcinoma were enrolled in the trial. Before TCR sequencing, CD4+ T cells and CD8+ T cells were sorted from peripheral blood as separate populations.

Genomic DNA was isolated from the sorted cells so that the TCRbeta CDR3 region could be sequenced. The immunoSEQ Assay was used for sequencing of TCRbeta CDR3 regions. The table was pulled from immuneACCESS by TCRdb, which kept in-frame rearrangements only. Such tables lose some clones; where checked, under half of the loss comes from unresolved V genes, and the rest has no known cause. The sample table contains tens of thousands of clones; only one count was recorded for 65% to 85% of them. The ten largest clonotypes hold roughly 32% of the sample. The input for sequencing was CD4+ or CD8+ T cells sorted from blood, taken in a trial of the OX40 agonist ivuxolimab. This chain is built from TRBV9 and TRBJ1-4, and TRBD1 may be the D gene, going by 5 matching bases. The source of this sequence is an adult with an advanced solid tumor such as melanoma, head and neck, liver or kidney cancer. The nucleotides read TGTGCCAGCAGCCCCACAAGGGGCCGGGAAAAACTGTTTTTT. This translates into CASSPTRGREKLFF.